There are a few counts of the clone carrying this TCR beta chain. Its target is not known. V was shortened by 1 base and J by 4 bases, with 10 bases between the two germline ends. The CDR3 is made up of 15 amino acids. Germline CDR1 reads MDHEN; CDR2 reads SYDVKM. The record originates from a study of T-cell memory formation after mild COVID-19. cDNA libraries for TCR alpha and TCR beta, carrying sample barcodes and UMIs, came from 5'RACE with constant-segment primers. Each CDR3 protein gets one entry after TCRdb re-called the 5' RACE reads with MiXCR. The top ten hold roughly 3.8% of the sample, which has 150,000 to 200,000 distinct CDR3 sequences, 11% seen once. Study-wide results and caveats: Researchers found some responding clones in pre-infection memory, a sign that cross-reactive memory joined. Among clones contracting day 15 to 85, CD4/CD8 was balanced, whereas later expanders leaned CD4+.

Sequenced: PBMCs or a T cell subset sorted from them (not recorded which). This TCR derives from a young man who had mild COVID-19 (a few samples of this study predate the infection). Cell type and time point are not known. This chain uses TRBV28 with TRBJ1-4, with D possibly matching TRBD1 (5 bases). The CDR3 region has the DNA TGTGCCAGCAGTTTATATGCAGGGAATAATGAAAAACTGTTTTTT. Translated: CASSLYAGNNEKLFF.